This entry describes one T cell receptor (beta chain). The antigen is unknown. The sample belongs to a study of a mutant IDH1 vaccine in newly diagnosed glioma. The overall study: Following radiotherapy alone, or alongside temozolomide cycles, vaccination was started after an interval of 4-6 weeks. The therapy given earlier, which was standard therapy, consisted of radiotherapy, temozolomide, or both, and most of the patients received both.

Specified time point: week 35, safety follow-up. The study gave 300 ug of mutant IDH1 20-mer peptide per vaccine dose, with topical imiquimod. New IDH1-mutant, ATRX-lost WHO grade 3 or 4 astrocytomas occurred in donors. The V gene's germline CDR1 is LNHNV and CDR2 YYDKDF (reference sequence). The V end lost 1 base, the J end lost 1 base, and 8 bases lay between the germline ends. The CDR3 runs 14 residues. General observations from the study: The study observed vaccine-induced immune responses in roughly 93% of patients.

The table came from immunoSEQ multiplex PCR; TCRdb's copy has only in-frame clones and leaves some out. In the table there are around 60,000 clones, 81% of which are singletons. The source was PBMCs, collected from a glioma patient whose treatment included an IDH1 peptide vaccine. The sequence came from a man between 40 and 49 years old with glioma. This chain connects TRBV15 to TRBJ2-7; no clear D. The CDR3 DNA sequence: TGTGCCACCAGCAGAGCGGTCGATTCCTACGAGCAGTACTTC. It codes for CATSRAVDSYEQYF.